The 25 T cell receptor beta chains below were found in one sample sequenced in a study of T cells in Graves' hyperthyroidism and ophthalmopathy. Amplified TCR beta CDR3 regions derived from RNA transcripts. The HTBI set primed first-round TCR CDR3 RT-PCR. TCRdb reanalysed the multiplex PCR reads using MiXCR and keeps one entry per CDR3 protein. The sample contains about 660,000 distinct CDR3 sequences, about 45% of which appear only once. The specimen was peripheral blood or thyroid tissue (not recorded which). These receptors came from an adult man with Graves' disease, either hyperthyroidism or ophthalmopathy (not recorded which).

To note about this clonotype: This clone may be a read error of a much larger clone one base away. The chain carries TRBV10-2 and TRBJ1-6, with D perhaps TRBD1 (5 bases). The CDR3 is 15 amino acids. Deletions cut 4 bases from V and 7 bases from J, with 14 bases between. The germline CDR1 and CDR2 sequences are WSHSY and SAAADI. For the CDR3, the DNA is TGCGCCAGCAGTGTTAGTAAGGGGAAAAATTCACCCCTCCACTTT. As protein: CASSVSKGKNSPLHF.

The CDR3 nucleotides read TGCAGTGCTAGGGGGGTACAGGGTTGGGATTCACCCCTCCACTTT. Protein product: CSARGVQGWDSPLHF. The chain combines TRBV20-1 with TRBJ1-6, with D maybe TRBD1 (6 bases). This CDR3 comprises 15 residues. The V and J ends lost 3 bases and 8 bases respectively, with 17 bases between them. In germline, CDR1 is DFQATT, CDR2 SNEGSKA (reference sequence).

The rearrangement links TRBV25-1 to TRBJ1-2; D not certain. V was trimmed by 4 bases and J by 2 bases, leaving 14 bases between them. CDR1 is MGHDK and CDR2 is SYGVNS in the germline V gene. The CDR3 runs 15 residues. The DNA for the CDR3 is TGTGCCAGCAGTGTCACCAGGACCGAAAACTATGGCTACACCTTC. Translation: CASSVTRTENYGYTF.

This clonotype has a handful of counts. The chain combines TRBV7-9 with TRBJ2-7; D tentatively reads TRBD1 or TRBD2 (5 bases each). V was cut by 5 bases and J by 3 bases, with 14 bases left in between. From germline, CDR1 is SEHNR and CDR2 FQNEAQ (reference sequence). The length of the CDR3 is 14 residues. The CDR3 spells CASSPGTIGYEQYF. CDR3 nucleotide sequence: TGTGCCAGCAGCCCGGGGACGATCGGCTACGAGCAGTACTTC.

DNA of the CDR3: TGTGCCAGCAGTGCAGGGGGATACTATGGCTACACCTTC. Its translation is CASSAGGYYGYTF. The chain has TRBV2 and TRBJ1-2; the match to TRBD1 covers 7 bases. The germline V gene encodes CDR1 SNHLY and CDR2 FYNNEI. V was clipped by 4 bases and J by 3 bases; unmatched bases: 2. CDR3 length: 13 residues.

The sample holds many counts of this clonotype. V and J are TRBV7-3 and TRBJ1-4; D is possibly TRBD1 (6 bases). The CDR3 covers 13 residues. The V and J ends lost 1 base and 8 bases respectively, with 8 bases between them. Germline CDR1 is SGHTA and CDR2 is FQGTGA. CDR3 bases: TGTGCCAGCAGCTTAATGCAGGGGGAAAAACTGTTTTTT. It specifies CASSLMQGEKLFF. The whole variable domain, remainder taken from reference TRBV7-3 and TRBJ1-4, is GAGVSQTPSNKVTEKGKYVELRCDPISGHTALYWYRQSLGQGPEFLIYFQGTGAADDSGLPNDRFFAVRPEGSVSTLKIQRTERGDSAVYLCASSLMQGEKLFFGSGTQLSVL.

This rearrangement joins TRBV20-1 to TRBJ1-5; perhaps TRBD1 as D (6 bases). The CDR3 has 13 amino acids. Germline V gene lookup returns CDR1 DFQATT and CDR2 SNEGSKA (reference sequence). Trimming removed 6 bases from V and 2 bases from J, with 11 bases in between. The CDR3, as DNA: TGCAGTGCACAGGACAGCGGCAATCAGCCCCAGCATTTT. Its translation: CSAQDSGNQPQHF.

The chain joins TRBV10-3 to TRBJ2-7; no definite D call. From germline, CDR1 is ENHRY and CDR2 SYGVKD. The length of the CDR3 is 14 residues. V was clipped by 0 bases and J by 1 base, with 7 bases between them. In nucleotides, the CDR3 is TGTGCCATCAGTGAGTCGGCCGGATCCTACGAGCAGTACTTC. Protein sequence: CAISESAGSYEQYF.

This clonotype has more than one count but fewer than ten. This rearrangement joins TRBV12-3 or TRBV12-4 to TRBJ1-2; TRBD1 matches at 8 bases. V lost 2 bases to trimming and J lost 4 bases; unmatched junction nucleotides: 9. The CDR3 has 16 residues. Here the CDR3 DNA reads TGTGCCAGCAGTTTATCCGCCGGGGACAGGACCTATGGCTACACCTTC. It is translated as CASSLSAGDRTYGYTF.

This clonotype was observed many times. The rearrangement joins TRBV14 to TRBJ1-2; possibly TRBD1 for D (6 bases). V lost 3 bases and J 6 bases, leaving 14 bases between the germline ends. Looked up from germline, CDR1 is SGHDN and CDR2 is FVKESK. The CDR3 has 14 amino acids. The CDR3: CASSHSGGSNGYTF. The CDR3 bases are TGTGCCAGCAGCCACTCCGGGGGCAGTAATGGCTACACCTTC.

The count of this clonotype is one. The chain carries TRBV19 and TRBJ1-1; no clear D. The CDR3 totals 13 residues. The germline V and J ends were trimmed by 4 bases and 0 bases, with 6 bases remaining between them. Germline assignment: CDR1 LNHDA and CDR2 SQIVND (reference sequence). CDR3 protein: CASSRNLNTEAFF. The CDR3 nucleotides read TGTGCCAGTAGTAGGAATTTGAACACTGAAGCTTTCTTT. Variable domain in full (rest from reference TRBV19 and TRBJ1-1): DGGITQSPKYLFRKEGQNVTLSCEQNLNHDAMYWYRQDPGQGLRLIYYSQIVNDFQKGDIAEGYSVSREKKESFPLTVTSAQKNPTAFYLCASSRNLNTEAFFGQGTRLTVV.

The chain couples TRBV7-6 to TRBJ2-7, with D maybe TRBD2 (6 bases). The germline V gene has CDR1 SGHVS and CDR2 FNYEAQ. V was cut by 3 bases and J by 0 bases, with 12 bases left in between. The CDR3 loop spans 15 amino acids. In DNA, the CDR3 is TGTGCCAGCAGCTTCCGGGGGAGGAGCTCCTACGAGCAGTACTTC. Its protein is CASSFRGRSSYEQYF.

This clonotype was seen a few times. Mismatch with germline at one junction end may stem from a read error. This sequence joins TRBV7-2 and TRBJ1-5, with TRBD1 identical over 9 bases. Germline values: CDR1 SGHTA, CDR2 FQGNSA. This CDR3 spans 15 amino acids. The CDR3 is CASSQDTGGNKPQHF. In DNA form, the CDR3 reads TGTGCCAGCAGCCAGGATACAGGGGGCAATAAGCCCCAGCATTTT.

In this sample, this clonotype turned up many times. CDR3 bases: TGTGCCACCAGTACTAGCGAGGAGACCCAGTACTTC. Its protein product is CATSTSEETQYF. This rearrangement joins TRBV24-1 to TRBJ2-5; 7 bases are a match to TRBD2. This CDR3 is 12 amino acids long. The germline gives CDR1 KGHDR, CDR2 SFDVKD. J gave up 5 bases and V 6 bases, and 2 bases lay outside the gene matches.

This clonotype appeared many times. The chain uses TRBV13 and TRBJ1-6, with 7 bases identical to TRBD1. The V segment lost 6 bases and the J segment 9 bases; nucleotides outside the gene matches: 8. The CDR3 totals 14 residues. The germline V gene encodes CDR1 PRHDT and CDR2 FYEKMQ (reference sequence). CDR3 in amino acids: CASSAGWDSSPLHF. CDR3 DNA sequence: TGTGCCAGCAGTGCGGGATGGGACAGTTCACCCCTCCACTTT.

The V gene is TRBV7-8, the J gene TRBJ1-5; D is undetermined. This CDR3 contains 15 residues. The V end lost 5 bases, the J end lost 2 bases, and 13 bases lay between the germline ends. Germline-derived CDR1 and CDR2 are SGHVS and FQNEAQ. The CDR3 loop is CASSMTKLGNQPQHF. CDR3 nucleotide sequence: TGTGCCAGCAGCATGACCAAATTGGGCAATCAGCCCCAGCATTTT.

The genes are TRBV20-1 and TRBJ2-7; D gene uncertain. The CDR3 sequence is 13 residues long. V gave up 5 bases and J gave up 7 bases, with 18 bases separating them. Germline CDR1 is DFQATT and CDR2 is SNEGSKA (reference sequence). CDR3 sequence: CSAGKSAMGEQYF. The CDR3 DNA follows: TGCAGTGCTGGAAAGTCGGCTATGGGGGAGCAGTACTTC.

CDR3 in amino acids: CASSGDSVNTEAFF. The CDR3 nucleotides are TGTGCCAGCAGTGGGGACAGCGTTAACACTGAAGCTTTCTTT. This chain uses TRBV9 with TRBJ1-1; 7 bases align to TRBD1. From germline, CDR1 is SGDLS and CDR2 YYNGEE. Germline trimming cut 5 bases from V and 2 bases from J; bases unmatched to any gene: 6. This CDR3 contains 14 residues.

In its sample, this clonotype was seen once. The V gene is TRBV5-1, the J gene TRBJ1-1; TRBD1 agrees at 12 bases. The CDR3 runs 14 residues. CDR1 and CDR2 from the germline V gene are SGHRS and YFSETQ. J gave up 7 bases and V 4 bases, and 5 bases lay outside the gene matches. The CDR3 sequence is CASSDGTGGFEAFF. The CDR3 coding sequence is TGCGCCAGCAGCGACGGGACAGGGGGCTTTGAAGCTTTCTTT. Drawing the rest from reference TRBV5-1 and TRBJ1-1, the complete variable domain is KAGVTQTPRYLIKTRGQQVTLSCSPISGHRSVSWYQQTPGQGLQFLFEYFSETQRNKGNFPGRFSGRQFSNSRSEMNVSTLELGDSALYLCASSDGTGGFEAFFGQGTRLTVV.

This clonotype was seen many times. The rearrangement joins TRBV7-9 to TRBJ1-4; the match to TRBD1 covers 8 bases. CDR3 length: 14 residues. The germline CDR1 and CDR2 sequences are SEHNR and FQNEAQ (reference sequence). Trimming cost V 7 bases and J 2 bases; bases outside gene matches: 3. The CDR3 here is CASTNRGTNEKLFF. For the CDR3, the DNA is TGTGCCAGCACCAACAGGGGGACTAATGAAAAACTGTTTTTT.

The sample holds many counts of this clonotype. This chain uses TRBV29-1 with TRBJ2-2; D may be TRBD1 or TRBD2 (5 bases each). The V end was cut by 3 bases, the J end by 6 bases, with 11 bases between. The CDR3 runs to 13 residues. CDR1 is SQVTM and CDR2 is ANQGSEA in the germline V gene. The CDR3 DNA reads TGCAGCGTTGACGGGACGAGCGCCGGGGAGCTGTTTTTT. It encodes CSVDGTSAGELFF.

This clonotype was counted at least ten times. In DNA, the CDR3 is TGTGCCAGCATGCGGGAGTCCGAAAAACTGTTTTTT. Translated, it gives CASMRESEKLFF. The chain uses TRBV7-9 and TRBJ1-4; no clear D gene. This CDR3 contains 12 residues. The ends were cut back, 7 bases at V and 8 bases at J, with 11 bases in the middle. CDR1 and CDR2 (germline): SEHNR, FQNEAQ (reference sequence).

The V and J genes are TRBV7-9 and TRBJ2-7; TRBD2 is a possible D gene (5 bases). V lost 3 bases to trimming and J lost 5 bases, with 14 bases between them. Germline CDR1 and CDR2: SEHNR and FQNEAQ (reference sequence). The CDR3 has 14 residues. This CDR3 reads CASSLERVSDEQYF. In DNA, the CDR3 is TGTGCCAGCAGCTTGGAGAGGGTTAGCGACGAGCAGTACTTC. Together with reference TRBV7-9 and TRBJ2-7, the CDR3 gives the full variable domain: DTGVSQNPRHKITKRGQNVTFRCDPISEHNRLYWYRQTLGQGPEFLTYFQNEAQLEKSRLLSDRFSAERPKGSFSTLEIQRTEQGDSAMYLCASSLERVSDEQYFGPGTRLTVT.

This clonotype occurred many times. The chain combines TRBV29-1 with TRBJ1-2; perhaps TRBD1 as D (5 bases). This CDR3 is built from 12 residues. V lost 4 bases and J lost 5, with 11 bases in between. In germline, CDR1 is SQVTM, CDR2 ANQGSEA. CDR3 nucleotide sequence: TGCAGCGTTGTTGGGGGAAGATATGGCTACACCTTC. Translation gives CSVVGGRYGYTF.

In its sample, this clonotype was seen many times. This chain links TRBV5-1 with TRBJ1-5; the match to TRBD1 covers 7 bases. V was pared by 0 bases and J by 2 bases, with 2 bases of the junction left unmatched. The germline CDR1 and CDR2 sequences are SGHRS and YFSETQ. The CDR3 extends over 15 amino acids. The chain's CDR3 is CASSLEGTGNQPQHF. The CDR3 DNA reads TGCGCCAGCAGCTTGGAGGGGACAGGCAATCAGCCCCAGCATTTT.